This T cell receptor (beta chain) stems from a study of blood T cell repertoires in COVID-19. Study at large: The origin of the acute and convalescent COVID-19 samples was the United States, Italy and Spain.

Cohorts were assigned according to the clinical history that participants reported. Before they entered the study, exposed participants had met a COVID-19 case within 2 weeks. V was pared by 5 bases and J by 10 bases, with 12 bases between. This CDR3 contains 11 residues. CDR1 is SEHNR and CDR2 is FQNEAQ in the germline V gene (reference sequence). This table comes from immunoSEQ multiplex PCR, and its TCRdb copy is limited to in-frame clones, with some not included. Seen here are 300,000 to 350,000 clones, roughly 90% observed once, and the top ten hold around 0.92%. The chain is built from TRBV7-9 and TRBJ2-7, with D maybe TRBD1 (5 bases). The clonotype comes from a woman aged 25 to 39 who had been exposed to COVID-19. What was sequenced was PBMCs or T cells enriched from blood (not recorded which). The CDR3 nucleotides read TGTGCCAGCAGCCGTTCGACAGTACAGTACTTC. Protein product: CASSRSTVQYF.